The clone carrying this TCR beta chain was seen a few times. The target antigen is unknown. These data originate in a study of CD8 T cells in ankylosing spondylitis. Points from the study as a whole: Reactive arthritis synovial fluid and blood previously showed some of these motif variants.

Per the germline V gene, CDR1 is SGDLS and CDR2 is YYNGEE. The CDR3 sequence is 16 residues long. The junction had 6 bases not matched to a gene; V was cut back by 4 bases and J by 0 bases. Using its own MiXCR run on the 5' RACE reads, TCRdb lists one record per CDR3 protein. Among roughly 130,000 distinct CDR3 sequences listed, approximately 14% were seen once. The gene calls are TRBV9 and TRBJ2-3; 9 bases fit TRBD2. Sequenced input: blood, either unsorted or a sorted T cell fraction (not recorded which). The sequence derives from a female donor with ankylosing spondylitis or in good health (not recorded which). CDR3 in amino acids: CASSPRTSASTDTQYF. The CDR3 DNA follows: TGTGCCAGCAGCCCTAGGACTAGCGCTAGCACAGATACGCAGTATTTT. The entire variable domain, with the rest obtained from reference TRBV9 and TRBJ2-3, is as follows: DSGVTQTPKHLITATGQRVTLRCSPRSGDLSVYWYQQSLDQGLQFLIQYYNGEERAKGNILERFSAQQFPDLHSELNLSSLELGDSALYFCASSPRTSASTDTQYFGPGTRLTVL.